A few counts support the clone carrying this T cell receptor beta chain. A second about 7 to 12 cycle PCR used barcoded and J-beta primers. TCRdb re-derived calls from the 5' RACE reads in MiXCR, one entry per CDR3 protein. The data show 700,000 to 900,000 distinct CDR3 sequences, roughly 26% seen once. The V gene's germline CDR1 is WNHNN and CDR2 SYGVQD (reference sequence). The CDR3 runs 14 residues. The V end was cut by 9 bases, the J end by 0 bases, with 12 bases between. The sample belongs to a study of blood T cells in healthy people across ages. This same sample was also taken into another study, of T cells of mothers and their children.

The TCR sequence derives from a boy between 10 and 17 years old in good health. The V call is TRBV10-1, the J call TRBJ2-4, with a weak D call TRBD1 (5 bases). The sequencing sample was made of blood. CDR3 DNA: TGCGCCAGTCCGACAGCTTTAGCCAAAAACATTCAGTACTTC. It translates to CASPTALAKNIQYF.